The 10 T cell receptor beta chains below all came from one sample that was sequenced in a study of T cell repertoires in cytomegalovirus infection (dated by TCRdb to 2018 to 2020). The sample's treatment or condition label, decoded: in vitro stimulation with specific CMV peptide epitopes to enrich CMV-specific T cells. Instrument used: Illumina HiSeq 1500. TCRdb cleaned the public reads at Q25 with fastp, built clones with MiXCR and kept in-frame beta chains. Identical CDR3 protein sequences are pooled into one entry, listed with their most common genes and DNA. The sample table contains about 400,000 distinct CDR3 sequences; only one count was recorded for approximately 35% of them. The top ten constitute roughly 13% of the sample. These receptors lack a known antigen. This material consisted of cultured PBMCs, taken from culture after CMV antigen stimulation. Receptor source: a human donor in good health (CMV status not recorded). Some clones in this sample may be carry-over from other donors' samples.

This clonotype was seen a few times. V usage is TRBV28 and J usage is TRBJ1-6, with no clear D. The germline CDR1 and CDR2 sequences are MDHEN and SYDVKM. The CDR3 runs 15 residues. The V and J ends lost 6 bases and 6 bases respectively, with 15 bases between them. CDR3 amino acids: CASSLIRLSNSPLHF. CDR3 in DNA: TGTGCCAGCAGCCTCATCAGGCTTTCTAATTCACCCCTCCACTTT. The full variable domain, rest sourced from reference TRBV28 and TRBJ1-6, is DVKVTQSSRYLVKRTGEKVFLECVQDMDHENMFWYRQDPGLGLRLIYFSYDVKMKEKGDIPEGYSVSREKKERFSLILESASTNQTSMYLCASSLIRLSNSPLHFGNGTRLTVT.

The J gene is TRBJ2-5, the V gene TRBV20-1; TRBD2 agrees at 9 bases. Germline trimming cut 4 bases from V and 1 base from J; bases unmatched to any gene: 7. There are 15 residues in the CDR3. Germline CDR1 reads DFQATT; CDR2 reads SNEGSKA (reference sequence). CDR3 protein: CSATIAGVGQETQYF. CDR3 DNA sequence: TGCAGTGCTACTATAGCGGGAGTAGGCCAAGAGACCCAGTACTTC.

This clonotype was seen repeatedly, ten times or more. The chain combines TRBV6-5 with TRBJ1-1; the D is unclear. The CDR3 is made up of 14 amino acids. V was trimmed by 2 bases and J by 1 base, leaving 8 bases between them. Per the germline V gene, CDR1 is MNHEY and CDR2 is SVGAGI. CDR3 sequence (DNA): TGTGCCAGCAGTTACGGGGTCAGGAACACTGAAGCTTTCTTT. Amino acid sequence: CASSYGVRNTEAFF.

As regards this clonotype: At one of its ends the junction is not consistent with the germline gene, which may arise from a read error. The chain has TRBV27 and TRBJ1-1, with 7 bases fitting TRBD1. Germline values: CDR1 MNHEY, CDR2 SMNVEV (reference sequence). This CDR3 contains 14 residues. The CDR3 region has the DNA TGTGCCAGCAGTTCACATACAGGGGTACCGGGGGTCGTCTTT. Protein sequence: CASSSHTGVPGVVF.

The chain combines TRBV27 with TRBJ2-2, with TRBD2 matching over 10 bases. The V segment lost 5 bases and the J segment 6 bases; nucleotides outside the gene matches: 9. CDR1 and CDR2 from the germline V gene are MNHEY and SMNVEV (reference sequence). There are 16 residues in the CDR3. Written as DNA, the CDR3 is TGTGCCAGCAGTCCTATAGCGGGAGGTCCCCCCGGGGAGCTGTTTTTT. Protein sequence: CASSPIAGGPPGELFF.

The chain employs TRBV4-1 and TRBJ2-1; 10 nucleotides align to TRBD2. Germline lookup yields CDR1 MGHRA and CDR2 YSYEKL. The CDR3 totals 15 residues. With 3 bases clipped from V and 4 bases from J, the junction kept 3 bases outside the gene matches. This CDR3 reads CASSHQAGGYNEQFF. CDR3 DNA sequence: TGCGCCAGCAGCCACCAAGCGGGAGGGTACAATGAGCAGTTCTTC.

The V gene is TRBV15, the J gene TRBJ2-1; the D gene is possibly TRBD2 (5 bases). This CDR3 is built from 15 residues. Germline CDR1 is LNHNV and CDR2 is YYDKDF (reference sequence). V lost 5 bases to trimming and J lost 6 bases, with 17 bases between them. The CDR3 here is CATSPEGLPSNEQFF. The CDR3 DNA sequence: TGTGCCACCAGCCCTGAAGGACTGCCCTCCAATGAGCAGTTCTTC.

This clonotype was counted only a few times. The chain combines TRBV6-5 with TRBJ1-4, with D uncertain. Trimming removed 0 bases from V and 5 bases from J, with 10 bases in between. Germline CDR1 and CDR2: MNHEY and SVGAGI. There are 15 residues in the CDR3. CDR3 protein: CASSYSGPRNEKLFF. CDR3 DNA sequence: TGTGCCAGCAGTTACTCCGGACCGAGAAATGAAAAACTGTTTTTT.

This clonotype was seen a few times. V is TRBV5-8 and J is TRBJ1-5; D remains unclear. Trimming left V 3 bases short and J 2 bases short, with 12 bases between. This CDR3 has 15 residues. CDR1 and CDR2 (germline): SGHTS, YDEGEE. The CDR3 reads CASSYRRGGNQPQHF. The CDR3 nucleotides are TGTGCCAGCAGCTATAGACGGGGTGGCAATCAGCCCCAGCATTTT.

V gene TRBV11-3 combines with J gene TRBJ1-1; 7 bases map to TRBD1. J gave up 7 bases and V 1 base, and 9 bases lay outside the gene matches. CDR1 is SGHNT and CDR2 is YENEEA in the germline V gene. This CDR3 is built from 15 residues. CDR3: CASSLVRGEMGEAFF. CDR3 nucleotide sequence: TGTGCCAGCAGCTTAGTCAGGGGGGAAATGGGTGAAGCTTTCTTT.